This entry describes one TCR beta chain. These data come from a study of blood T cell repertoires in COVID-19. Overall study context: Specimens from acute and convalescent COVID-19 originated in the United States, Italy and Spain. PBMCs, B-cell-depleted T cells, or T cells provided the cDNA or gDNA that made up the material.

Only in-frame clones appear in the TCRdb table, and some are missing; sequencing was by immunoSEQ multiplex PCR. The sample contains 85,000 to 100,000 clones, less than 90% of which appear only once. This CDR3 region has 14 residues. CDR1 MNHEY and CDR2 SVGEGT come from the germline V gene. The V gene lost 5 bases and the J gene lost 2 bases, with 13 bases spanning the gap. Source material: peripheral blood. This TCR came from a man in his sixties with acute or convalescent COVID-19. The chain links TRBV6-2 or TRBV6-3 to TRBJ2-7, with D possibly matching TRBD2 (6 bases). CDR3 coding DNA: TGTGCCAGCAGTCTCTTCGGGAGACCCTACGAGCAGTACTTC. Its protein is CASSLFGRPYEQYF.